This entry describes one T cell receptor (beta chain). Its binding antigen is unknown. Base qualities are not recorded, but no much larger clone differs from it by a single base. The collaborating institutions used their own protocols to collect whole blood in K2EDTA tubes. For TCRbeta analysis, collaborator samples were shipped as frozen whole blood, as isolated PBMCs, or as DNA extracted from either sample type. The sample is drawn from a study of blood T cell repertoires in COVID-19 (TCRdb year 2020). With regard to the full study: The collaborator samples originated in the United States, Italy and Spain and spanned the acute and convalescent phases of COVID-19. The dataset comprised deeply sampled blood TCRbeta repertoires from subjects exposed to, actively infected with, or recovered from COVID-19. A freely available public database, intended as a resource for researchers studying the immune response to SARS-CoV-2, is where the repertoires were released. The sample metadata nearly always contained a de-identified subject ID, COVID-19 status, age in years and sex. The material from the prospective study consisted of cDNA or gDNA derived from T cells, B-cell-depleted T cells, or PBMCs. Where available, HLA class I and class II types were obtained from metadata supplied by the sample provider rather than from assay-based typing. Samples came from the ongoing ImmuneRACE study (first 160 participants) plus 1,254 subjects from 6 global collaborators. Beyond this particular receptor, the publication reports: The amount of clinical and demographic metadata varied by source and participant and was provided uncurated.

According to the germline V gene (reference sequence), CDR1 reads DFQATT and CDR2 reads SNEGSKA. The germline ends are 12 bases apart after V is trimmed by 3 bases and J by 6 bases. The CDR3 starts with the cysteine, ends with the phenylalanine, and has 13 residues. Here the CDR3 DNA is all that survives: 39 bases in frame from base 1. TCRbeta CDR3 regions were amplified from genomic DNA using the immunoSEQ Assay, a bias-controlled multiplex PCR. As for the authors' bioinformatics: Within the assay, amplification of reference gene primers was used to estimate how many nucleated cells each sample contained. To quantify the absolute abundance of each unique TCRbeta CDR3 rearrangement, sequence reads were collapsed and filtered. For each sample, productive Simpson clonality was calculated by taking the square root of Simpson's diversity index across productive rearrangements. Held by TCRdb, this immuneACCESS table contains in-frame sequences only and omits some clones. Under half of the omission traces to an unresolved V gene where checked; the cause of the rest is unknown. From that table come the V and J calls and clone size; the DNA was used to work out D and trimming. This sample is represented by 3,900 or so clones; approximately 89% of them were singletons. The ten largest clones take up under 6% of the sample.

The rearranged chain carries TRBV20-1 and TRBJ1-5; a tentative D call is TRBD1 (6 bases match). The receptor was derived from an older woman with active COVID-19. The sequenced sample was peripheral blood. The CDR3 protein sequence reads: CSASTGWRQPQHF. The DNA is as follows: TGCAGTGCTAGTACAGGGTGGCGTCAGCCCCAGCATTTT.